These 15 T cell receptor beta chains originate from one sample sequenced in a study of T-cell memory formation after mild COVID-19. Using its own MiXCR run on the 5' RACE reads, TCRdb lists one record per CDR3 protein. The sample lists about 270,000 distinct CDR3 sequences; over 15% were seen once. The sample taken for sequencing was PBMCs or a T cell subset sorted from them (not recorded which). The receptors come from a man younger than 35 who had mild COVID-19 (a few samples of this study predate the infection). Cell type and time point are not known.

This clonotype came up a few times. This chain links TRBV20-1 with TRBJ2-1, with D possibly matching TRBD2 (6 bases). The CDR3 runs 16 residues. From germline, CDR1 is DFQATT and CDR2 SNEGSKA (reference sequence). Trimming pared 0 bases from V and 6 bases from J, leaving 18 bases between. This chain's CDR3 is CSARDRAGLLTNEQFF. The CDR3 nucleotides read TGCAGTGCTAGAGATCGGGCGGGACTCCTTACCAATGAGCAGTTCTTC.

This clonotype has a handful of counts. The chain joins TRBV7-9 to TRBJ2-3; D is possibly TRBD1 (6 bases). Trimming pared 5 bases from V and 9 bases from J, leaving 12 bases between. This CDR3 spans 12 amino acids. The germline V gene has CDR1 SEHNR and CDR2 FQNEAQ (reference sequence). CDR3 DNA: TGTGCCAGCAGCCGGATTACAGGGACGCAGTATTTT. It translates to CASSRITGTQYF.

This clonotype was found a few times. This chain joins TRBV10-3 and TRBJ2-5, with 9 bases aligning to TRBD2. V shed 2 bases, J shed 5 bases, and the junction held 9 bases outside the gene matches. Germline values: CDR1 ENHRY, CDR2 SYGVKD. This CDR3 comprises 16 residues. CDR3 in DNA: TGTGCCATCAGTGAGACGCCGGCGGGGGGGCAGGAGACCCAGTACTTC. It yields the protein CAISETPAGGQETQYF.

CDR3 sequence reads: CASSRGVSDEQFF. CDR3 in DNA: TGTGCCAGCAGCCGCGGGGTCAGCGATGAGCAGTTCTTC. The chain employs TRBV7-3 and TRBJ2-1; D may be TRBD2 (6 bases). The germline V and J ends were trimmed by 5 bases and 8 bases, with 13 bases remaining between them. CDR1 and CDR2 from the germline V gene are SGHTA and FQGTGA. The CDR3 loop spans 13 amino acids.

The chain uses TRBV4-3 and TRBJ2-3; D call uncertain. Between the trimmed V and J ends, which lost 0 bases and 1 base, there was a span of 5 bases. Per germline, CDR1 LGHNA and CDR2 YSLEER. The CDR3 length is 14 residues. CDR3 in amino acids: CASSQDAGTDTQYF. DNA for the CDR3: TGCGCCAGCAGCCAAGATGCGGGCACAGATACGCAGTATTTT.

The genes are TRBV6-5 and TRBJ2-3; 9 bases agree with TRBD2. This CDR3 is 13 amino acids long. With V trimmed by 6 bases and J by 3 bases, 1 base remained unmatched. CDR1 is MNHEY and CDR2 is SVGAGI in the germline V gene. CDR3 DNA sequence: TGTGCCAGCAGCGGACTAGCGACAGATACGCAGTATTTT. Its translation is CASSGLATDTQYF.

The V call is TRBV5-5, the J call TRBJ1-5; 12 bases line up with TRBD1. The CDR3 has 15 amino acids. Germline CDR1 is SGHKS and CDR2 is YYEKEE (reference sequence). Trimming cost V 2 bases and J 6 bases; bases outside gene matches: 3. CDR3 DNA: TGTGCCAGCAGCTTAGGGACAGGGGGCTTTCAGCCCCAGCATTTT. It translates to CASSLGTGGFQPQHF. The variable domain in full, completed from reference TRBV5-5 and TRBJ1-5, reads DAGVTQSPTHLIKTRGQQVTLRCSPISGHKSVSWYQQVLGQGPQFIFQYYEKEERGRGNFPDRFSARQFPNYSSELNVNALLLGDSALYLCASSLGTGGFQPQHFGDGTRLSIL.

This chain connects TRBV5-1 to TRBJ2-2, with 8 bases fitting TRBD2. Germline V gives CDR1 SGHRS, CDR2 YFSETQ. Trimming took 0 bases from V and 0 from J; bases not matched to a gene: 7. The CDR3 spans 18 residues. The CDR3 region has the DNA TGCGCCAGCAGCTTGGAGCCTAGCGGGCTAGCGAACACCGGGGAGCTGTTTTTT. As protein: CASSLEPSGLANTGELFF.

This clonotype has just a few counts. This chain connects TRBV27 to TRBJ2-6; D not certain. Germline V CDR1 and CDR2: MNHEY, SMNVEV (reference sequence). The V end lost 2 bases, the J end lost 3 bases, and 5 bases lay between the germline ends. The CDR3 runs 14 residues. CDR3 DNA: TGTGCCAGCAGTTTAGTGTATGGGGCCAACGTCCTGACTTTC. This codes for CASSLVYGANVLTF.

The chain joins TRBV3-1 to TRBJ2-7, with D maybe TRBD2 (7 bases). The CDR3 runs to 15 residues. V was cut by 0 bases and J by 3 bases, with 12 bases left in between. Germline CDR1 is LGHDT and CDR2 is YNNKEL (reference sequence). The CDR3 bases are TGTGCCAGCAGCCAAGATAGGGGGAGGGACTACGAGCAGTACTTC. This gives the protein CASSQDRGRDYEQYF.

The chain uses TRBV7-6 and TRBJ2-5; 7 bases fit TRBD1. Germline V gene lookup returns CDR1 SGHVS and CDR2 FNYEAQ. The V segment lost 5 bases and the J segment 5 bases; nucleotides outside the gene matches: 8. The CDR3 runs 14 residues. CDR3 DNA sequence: TGTGCCAGCAGCCTCGGACAGGCCGGGGAGACCCAGTACTTC. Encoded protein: CASSLGQAGETQYF.

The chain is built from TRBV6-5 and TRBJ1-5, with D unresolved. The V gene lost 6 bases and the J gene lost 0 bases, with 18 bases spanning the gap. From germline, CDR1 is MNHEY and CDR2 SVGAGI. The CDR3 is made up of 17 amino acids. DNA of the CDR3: TGTGCCAGCAGGAGAAACGGACGGGGATATAGCAATCAGCCCCAGCATTTT. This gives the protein CASRRNGRGYSNQPQHF.

The CDR3 nucleotides read TGTGCCAGCAGCCCCTTCGGCTCCTACAATGAGCAGTTCTTC. This encodes CASSPFGSYNEQFF. The gene calls are TRBV9 and TRBJ2-1; D remains unclear. This CDR3 region has 14 residues. V lost 4 bases and J 0 bases, leaving 8 bases between the germline ends. Germline V gene sequence: CDR1 SGDLS, CDR2 YYNGEE.

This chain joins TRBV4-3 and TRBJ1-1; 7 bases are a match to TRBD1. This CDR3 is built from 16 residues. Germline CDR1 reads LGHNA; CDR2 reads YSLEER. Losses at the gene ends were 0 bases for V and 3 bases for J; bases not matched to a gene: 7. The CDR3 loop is CASSQDAATGHTEAFF. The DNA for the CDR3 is TGCGCCAGCAGCCAAGATGCAGCGACAGGGCACACTGAAGCTTTCTTT.

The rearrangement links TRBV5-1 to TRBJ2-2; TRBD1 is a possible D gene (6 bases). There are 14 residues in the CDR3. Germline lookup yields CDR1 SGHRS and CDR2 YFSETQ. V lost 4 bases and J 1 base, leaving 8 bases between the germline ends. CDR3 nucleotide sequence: TGCGCCAGCAGCAAGGACAGGAACACCGGGGAGCTGTTTTTT. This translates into CASSKDRNTGELFF.